What follows is one T cell receptor (beta chain) and its context. Antigen unknown. The germline V gene encodes CDR1 ENHRY and CDR2 SYGVKD. Deletions cut 2 bases from V and 6 bases from J, with 8 bases between. The CDR3 spans 13 residues. This entry belongs to a study of T-cell reconstitution after alpha-beta-depleted transplantation in children. Study-wide findings and caveats: Surviving recipient cells, namely T cells and thymic progenitors, were the source of high day-60 TCRbeta diversity in some patients. Reportedly, only several hundred clones from non-depleted graft cells drove alpha-beta T-cell counts at about two months. T-cell counts and diversity were attributed mostly to newly produced T cells one year after transplant.

As it was prepared, the TCRbeta library received unique molecular identifiers. TCRdb re-called the PCR reads with MiXCR, one entry per CDR3 protein. The table lists roughly 100,000 distinct CDR3 sequences, 5% to 6% of them singletons. Here the sequenced sample was PBMCs, mostly from graft donor cells, taken 60 days after TCRalphabeta/CD19-depleted stem cell transplant. This clonotype was sampled from a female patient aged 2-9 years who had a stem cell transplant for Fanconi anemia, so the T cells may come from the graft donor. The chain recombines TRBV10-3 with TRBJ1-5; the D gene is possibly TRBD1 (5 bases). As DNA, the CDR3 is TGTGCCATCAGTGAGAGGGGTGCTCAGCCCCAGCATTTT. It yields the protein CAISERGAQPQHF.